Listed below are T cell receptor beta chains from one sample, sequenced in a study of T cells in Graves' hyperthyroidism and ophthalmopathy. TCRdb called the multiplex PCR reads again in MiXCR, with one record for every CDR3 protein. The sample consists of some 490,000 distinct CDR3 sequences, about 20% of them appearing once. The specimen sequenced was blood. These receptors all come from an older woman with Graves' ophthalmopathy. Both conserved end residues are part of each CDR3. D genes are given only for firm matches. Clone size is not always given. Where it is, it says once, few, many or a class for expanded clones.

many,TRBJ1-1,TRBV7-2,-,TGTGCCAGCAGCTTCCGGACGGGTGAAGCTTTCTTT,CASSFRTGEAFF
-,TRBJ1-4,TRBV20-1,-,TGCAGTGCTAGAGATACCGGACTTAATGAAAAACTGTTTTTT,CSARDTGLNEKLFF
few,TRBJ1-5,TRBV28,-,TGTGCCAGCAGTCCAGGAGCACTCTACCCTAGTAGCAATCAGCCCCAGCATTTT,CASSPGALYPSSNQPQHF
many,TRBJ2-7,TRBV12-3/TRBV12-4,-,TGTGCCAGCAGCGCCGGGACGTTCCGAGAGCAGTACTTC,CASSAGTFREQYF
-,TRBJ2-7,TRBV11-2,-,TGTGCCAGCAGCTTAATGAGGGTGGGGGAGCAGTACTTC,CASSLMRVGEQYF
few,TRBJ1-1,TRBV29-1,TRBD1,TGCAGCACAGGGGGCGCGGGCACTGAAGCTTTCTTT,CSTGGAGTEAFF
many,TRBJ2-7,TRBV7-2,TRBD2,TGTGCCAGCAGCTTTGGACTAGCTCTGGGTTCCTACGAGCAGTACTTC,CASSFGLALGSYEQYF
few,TRBJ1-1,TRBV3-1,-,TGTGCCAGCAGCCAAGGGTACAACACTGAAGCTTTCTTT,CASSQGYNTEAFF
few,TRBJ1-5,TRBV7-2,TRBD1,TGTGCCAGCAGCTCGGAGGACAGGAGCTTAGATCAGCCCCAGCATTTT,CASSSEDRSLDQPQHF
-,TRBJ2-7,TRBV4-1,TRBD2,TGCGCCAGCAGCCACACTAGCGGGAGCGCCTACGAGCAGTACTTC,CASSHTSGSAYEQYF
few,TRBJ2-1,TRBV6-5,TRBD1,TGTGCCAGCAGTTACTCCGTTCAGGGGGCGAGAAATGAGCAGTTCTTC,CASSYSVQGARNEQFF
few,TRBJ2-3,TRBV25-1,-,TGTGCCAGCAGTGAGCCGGGAATCAGGACAGATACGCAGTATTTT,CASSEPGIRTDTQYF
-,TRBJ2-3,TRBV18,-,TGTGCCAGCTCACCTCAGTCCACAGATACGCAGTATTTT,CASSPQSTDTQYF
-,TRBJ1-2,TRBV29-1,-,TGCAGCGTTGAAGGGACAGTTTGGGGGTCCTATGGCTACACCTTC,CSVEGTVWGSYGYTF
few,TRBJ2-7,TRBV2,TRBD1,TGTGCCAGCAACACCCAGGGGGCGGGATACGAGCAGTACTTC,CASNTQGAGYEQYF
few,TRBJ2-7,TRBV27,-,TGTGCCAGCAGTTTATATGGACACCGCTACGAGCAGTACTTC,CASSLYGHRYEQYF
many,TRBJ2-3,TRBV3-1,TRBD2,TGTGCCAGCAGCCCGCTAGCGGGAGGGCCCCAGGATACGCAGTATTTT,CASSPLAGGPQDTQYF
-,TRBJ1-1,TRBV18,-,TGTGCCAGCTCACTACAGGCGGACACTGAAGCTTTCTTT,CASSLQADTEAFF
many,TRBJ2-5,TRBV11-2,-,TGTGCCAGCAGCTTAGAAGGGGGAAGGGCGTACTTC,CASSLEGGRAYF
many,TRBJ2-4,TRBV28,TRBD1,TGTGCCAGCAGTCCCCCGGGACAGCGGTCTGCCAAAAACATTCAGTACTTC,CASSPPGQRSAKNIQYF
few,TRBJ1-2,TRBV15,TRBD1,TGTGCCACCAGCAGAGTTTCTACAGGGGGCTATGGCTACACCTTC,CATSRVSTGGYGYTF
few,TRBJ1-2,TRBV29-1,-,TGCAGCGTTGAGGCCCTTAACTATGGCTACACCTTC,CSVEALNYGYTF
many,TRBJ2-1,TRBV28,-,TGTGCCAGCAGTATCCGAAGGGGCTACAATGAGCAGTTCTTC,CASSIRRGYNEQFF
few,TRBJ2-5,TRBV19,-,TGTGCCAGTAGTACAGGACGCGCCGCACAAGAGACCCAGTACTTC,CASSTGRAAQETQYF
few,TRBJ2-6,TRBV11-2,TRBD1,TGTGCCAGCAGCCCAGGGGGCGACGGGGCCAACGTCCTGACTTTC,CASSPGGDGANVLTF
-,TRBJ2-3,TRBV20-1,TRBD2,TGCAGTGCTAGGGTAGCGGGAGGGCCGCAGTATTTT,CSARVAGGPQYF
-,TRBJ2-1,TRBV7-3,TRBD1,TGTGCCAGCAGCTCGCCGGGACAGCTCTACAATGAGCAGTTCTTC,CASSSPGQLYNEQFF
-,TRBJ2-1,TRBV19,TRBD2,TGTGCCAGTAAAGGAGCGGGAGCGATCGGTGAGCAGTTCTTC,CASKGAGAIGEQFF
many,TRBJ1-2,TRBV12-3/TRBV12-4,-,TGTGCCAGCAGTTCGGGTGGAGGCTACACCTTC,CASSSGGGYTF
-,TRBJ1-5,TRBV12-3/TRBV12-4,TRBD1,TGTGCCAGCAGTTTAGCGACAGGGGTCTATAGCAATCAGCCCCAGCATTTT,CASSLATGVYSNQPQHF
-,TRBJ1-5,TRBV7-8,TRBD1,TGTGCCAGCAGCTTAGTCTCAGGGGGATCGTACAGCAATCAGCCCCAGCATTTT,CASSLVSGGSYSNQPQHF
many,TRBJ2-7,TRBV7-9,-,TGTGCCAGCAGCCCTACACGGGAGAGAGGGCACGAGCAGTACTTC,CASSPTRERGHEQYF
-,TRBJ1-6,TRBV30,-,TGTGCCTGGTCTTCGGGGACCTATAATTCACCCCTCCACTTT,CAWSSGTYNSPLHF
-,TRBJ2-5,TRBV6-6,TRBD2,TGTGCCAGCAGTTACTCTGTTGGGACTAGCGGGAGGGGCGTTTCGGAGACCCAGTACTTC,CASSYSVGTSGRGVSETQYF
-,TRBJ2-1,TRBV9,TRBD2,TGTGCCAGCAGCGAGGGGACTAGCTACAATGAGCAGTTCTTC,CASSEGTSYNEQFF
few,TRBJ1-5,TRBV6-1,-,TGTGCCAGCAGTGAAGTTGCAGGGCTGAATCAGCCCCAGCATTTT,CASSEVAGLNQPQHF
many,TRBJ2-1,TRBV7-3,-,TGTGCCAGCAGCTTACGGTCGGGAGCGTCCAATGAGCAGTTCTTC,CASSLRSGASNEQFF
few,TRBJ2-5,TRBV11-3,TRBD1,TGTGCCAGCAGCGAGGGGGCCTCGGAGACCCAGTACTTC,CASSEGASETQYF
-,TRBJ2-1,TRBV19,-,TGTGCCAGTAGTAGACTAGGACCCTACAATGAGCAGTTCTTC,CASSRLGPYNEQFF
few,TRBJ2-5,TRBV5-1,-,TGCGCCAGCAGCGGCAGGGGTGGGGAGACCCAGTACTTC,CASSGRGGETQYF
-,TRBJ2-2,TRBV4-3,-,TGCGCCAGCAGCCAAGAAACAGGAAGGAACACCGGGGAGCTGTTTTTT,CASSQETGRNTGELFF
-,TRBJ2-1,TRBV5-8,-,TGTGCCAGCAGCTTACGGCCGGCCCTCTACGAGCAGTTCTTC,CASSLRPALYEQFF
-,TRBJ1-2,TRBV3-1,-,TGTGCCAGCAGCCAAGGAGAGGGGATGTATGGCTACACCTTC,CASSQGEGMYGYTF
many,TRBJ1-1,TRBV2,TRBD1,TGTGCCAGCAGTGGGGACAGCCACACTGAAGCTTTCTTT,CASSGDSHTEAFF
-,TRBJ1-6,TRBV30,-,TGTGCCTGGAGTGTACGTTGGTTTGACAGACATAATTCACCCCTCCACTTT,CAWSVRWFDRHNSPLHF
many,TRBJ2-2,TRBV12-3/TRBV12-4,-,TGTGCCAGCACCCCCAGCACCGGGGAGCTGTTTTTT,CASTPSTGELFF
many,TRBJ2-1,TRBV7-6,-,TGTGCCAGCAGCTTAGCGTTCCACCTCAATGAGCAGTTCTTC,CASSLAFHLNEQFF
few,TRBJ2-1,TRBV20-1,TRBD1,TGCAGTGCTCCCAGGGGGCTTGGAAATGAGCAGTTCTTC,CSAPRGLGNEQFF
many,TRBJ2-7,TRBV7-2,-,TGTGCCAGCAGCCTTAGGGAGGATTCCTCCTACGAGCAGTACTTC,CASSLREDSSYEQYF
few,TRBJ2-5,TRBV20-1,TRBD2,TGCAGTGCTAGAAAACCGGGACTAGCTATACAAGAGACCCAGTACTTC,CSARKPGLAIQETQYF
-,TRBJ1-2,TRBV7-2,TRBD1,TGTGCCAGTACCCGGGGACAGGGGGACTATGGCTACACCTTC,CASTRGQGDYGYTF
few,TRBJ2-3,TRBV10-3,TRBD2,TGTGCCATCAGTGATAGGGCGGGAGCGGGAGATACGCAGTATTTT,CAISDRAGAGDTQYF
many,TRBJ2-2,TRBV6-1,TRBD2,TGTGCCAGCCAGCGGGACCACCTTAAGGCCGGGGAGCTGTTTTTT,CASQRDHLKAGELFF
-,TRBJ2-7,TRBV5-1,-,TGCGCCAGCAGGGGGGGAGCCCGGGACATGGTGGTGGAGCAGTACTTC,CASRGGARDMVVEQYF
few,TRBJ2-1,TRBV6-1,TRBD2,TGTGCCAGCAGTTCAGCGGGAGGAAACAATGAGCAGTTCTTC,CASSSAGGNNEQFF
few,TRBJ2-1,TRBV30,TRBD2,TGTGCCTGGAGTAGCGGGAGTGGTCTAAAGTACAATGAGCAGTTCTTC,CAWSSGSGLKYNEQFF
few,TRBJ2-7,TRBV25-1,-,TGTGCCAGTAGCCTGGACCTTTTTTACGAGCAGTACTTC,CASSLDLFYEQYF